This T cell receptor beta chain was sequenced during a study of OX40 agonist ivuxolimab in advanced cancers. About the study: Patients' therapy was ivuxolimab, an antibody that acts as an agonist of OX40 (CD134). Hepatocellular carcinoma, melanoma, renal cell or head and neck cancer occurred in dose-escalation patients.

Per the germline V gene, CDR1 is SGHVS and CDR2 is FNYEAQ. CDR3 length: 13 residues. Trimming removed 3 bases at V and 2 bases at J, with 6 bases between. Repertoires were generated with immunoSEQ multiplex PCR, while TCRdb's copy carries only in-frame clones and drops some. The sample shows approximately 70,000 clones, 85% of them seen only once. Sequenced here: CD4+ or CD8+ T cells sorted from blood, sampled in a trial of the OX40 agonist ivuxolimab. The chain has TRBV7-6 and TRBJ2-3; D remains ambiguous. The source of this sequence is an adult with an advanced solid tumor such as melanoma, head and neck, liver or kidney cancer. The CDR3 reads CASSFTVTDTQYF. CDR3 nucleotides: TGTGCCAGCAGCTTCACAGTCACAGATACGCAGTATTTT.